A single sample gave rise to the 27 T cell receptor beta chains below, sequenced in a study of blood T cell repertoires in COVID-19. Repertoires were generated with immunoSEQ multiplex PCR, while TCRdb's copy carries only in-frame clones and drops some. The data contain 300,000 or so clones, more than 75% of them singletons. Input material: peripheral blood. All receptors derive from a woman aged 50 to 60 who had recovered from COVID-19.

Worth noting for this clone: Sequence at one end of the junction differs from germline and may be a read error. The chain is built from TRBV9 and TRBJ1-3; 8 positions match TRBD1. CDR1 is SGDLS and CDR2 is YYNGEE in the germline V gene. The CDR3 has 12 amino acids. As DNA, the CDR3 is TGTGCCAGCAGCACAGGGACAGGACCGGCCCGCTTT. This translates into CASSTGTGPARF. Supplemented by reference TRBV9 and TRBJ1-3, the full variable domain reads DSGVTQTPKHLITATGQRVTLRCSPRSGDLSVYWYQQSLDQGLQFLIQYYNGEERAKGNILERFSAQQFPDLHSELNLSSLELGDSALYFCASSTGTGPARFGEGSWLTVV.

This clone has just a few counts. The V and J genes are TRBV30 and TRBJ2-7; 7 nucleotides agree with TRBD1. The germline V gene encodes CDR1 GTSNPN and CDR2 SVGIG (reference sequence). The CDR3 consists of 14 residues. V shed 1 base and J 7 bases; nucleotides not matched to a gene: 10. CDR3 residues: CAWSATRGFGEQYF. As DNA, the CDR3 is TGTGCCTGGAGTGCGACCAGGGGGTTCGGGGAGCAGTACTTC.

The chain has TRBV7-2 and TRBJ1-1, with 8 bases matching TRBD1. Per the germline V gene, CDR1 is SGHTA and CDR2 is FQGNSA. Unmatched junction bases numbered 8, after V lost 6 bases and J lost 5 bases. The CDR3 is 14 amino acids. DNA of the CDR3: TGTGCCAGCAGAACAGACAGGGGACGAACTGAAGCTTTCTTT. Translated: CASRTDRGRTEAFF. The whole variable domain, filled in from reference TRBV7-2 and TRBJ1-1, reads GAGVSQSPSNKVTEKGKDVELRCDPISGHTALYWYRQSLGQGLEFLIYFQGNSAPDKSGLPSDRFSAERTGGSVSTLTIQRTQQEDSAVYLCASRTDRGRTEAFFGQGTRLTVV.

The chain carries TRBV13 and TRBJ2-7; 11 positions agree with TRBD2. The germline CDR1 and CDR2 sequences are PRHDT and FYEKMQ (reference sequence). This CDR3 comprises 15 residues. The V and J ends lost 4 bases and 2 bases, in that order; junction bases with no gene match: 4. The CDR3 here is CASSWYSGRAYEQYF. CDR3 nucleotides: TGTGCCAGCAGCTGGTATAGCGGGAGGGCCTACGAGCAGTACTTC.

This clone has more than one count but fewer than ten. V usage is TRBV5-1 and J usage is TRBJ1-2; 7 nucleotides align to TRBD1. CDR3 length: 12 residues. Per germline, CDR1 SGHRS and CDR2 YFSETQ. The V segment lost 3 bases and the J segment 8 bases; nucleotides outside the gene matches: 4. The CDR3 protein is CASSSPTGGYTF. The CDR3 coding sequence is TGCGCCAGCAGCTCGCCGACAGGGGGCTACACCTTC. The full variable domain, rest sourced from reference TRBV5-1 and TRBJ1-2, is KAGVTQTPRYLIKTRGQQVTLSCSPISGHRSVSWYQQTPGQGLQFLFEYFSETQRNKGNFPGRFSGRQFSNSRSEMNVSTLELGDSALYLCASSSPTGGYTFGSGTRLTVV.

This clone was counted only a few times. The CDR3 loop is CASSIYGQQETQYF. Here the CDR3 DNA reads TGTGCCAGTAGTATCTATGGGCAGCAAGAGACCCAGTACTTC. The rearrangement joins TRBV19 to TRBJ2-5; D gene uncertain. Trimming cost V 3 bases and J 2 bases, with 10 bases left between them. Germline V gene lookup returns CDR1 LNHDA and CDR2 SQIVND (reference sequence). This CDR3 spans 14 amino acids.

J is TRBJ1-5 and V is TRBV2; D perhaps matches TRBD1 (5 bases). V lost 7 bases, J lost 0 bases, and 10 bases lay in between. There are 14 residues in the CDR3. Germline CDR1 and CDR2: SNHLY and FYNNEI. The CDR3 sequence is CASTQDYSNQPQHF. The CDR3 region has the DNA TGTGCCAGCACACAGGATTATAGCAATCAGCCCCAGCATTTT.

This chain connects TRBV6-6 to TRBJ1-2; a weak D match, TRBD1 (5 bases). V was shortened by 6 bases and J by 3 bases, with 20 bases between the two germline ends. The CDR3 is 16 amino acids. Germline lookup yields CDR1 MNHNY and CDR2 SVGAGI (reference sequence). The CDR3 protein is CASSYRGTGLDYGYTF. CDR3 nucleotides: TGTGCCAGCAGCTACCGGGGGACGGGATTAGACTATGGCTACACCTTC.

The chain recombines TRBV28 with TRBJ2-5, with TRBD2 identical over 14 bases. Germline CDR1 is MDHEN and CDR2 is SYDVKM. J was trimmed by 2 bases and V by 4 bases; bases with no gene match: 3. The CDR3 runs to 16 residues. In DNA, the CDR3 is TGTGCCAGCAGTTACGGGACTAGCGGGGGTCAAGAGACCCAGTACTTC. Translating it yields CASSYGTSGGQETQYF.

The V gene is TRBV5-1, the J gene TRBJ1-3; the D is unclear. The CDR3 length is 16 residues. V lost 0 bases and J 0 bases, leaving 10 bases between the germline ends. Germline V CDR1 and CDR2: SGHRS, YFSETQ. CDR3 amino acids: CASSLDGRSSGNTIYF. As DNA, the CDR3 is TGCGCCAGCAGCTTGGACGGGAGGAGCTCTGGAAACACCATATATTTT.

The rearrangement uses TRBV19 and TRBJ1-1; TRBD1 agrees at 9 bases. The CDR3 has 18 residues. With 4 bases clipped from V and 0 bases from J, the junction kept 12 bases outside the gene matches. Germline values: CDR1 LNHDA, CDR2 SQIVND (reference sequence). CDR3 coding DNA: TGTGCCAGTAGTAGGGGGGGACAGGGAAGAGGAATGAACACTGAAGCTTTCTTT. Encoded protein: CASSRGGQGRGMNTEAFF.

This clone was picked up one time. The chain combines TRBV9 with TRBJ1-6; D is undetermined. V shed 3 bases and J shed 7 bases, with 17 bases lying between them. CDR3 length: 16 amino acids. Germline values: CDR1 SGDLS, CDR2 YYNGEE. The CDR3 DNA sequence: TGTGCCAGCAGCGCCAACATTGAACCACGCAATTCACCCCTCCACTTT. Translating it yields CASSANIEPRNSPLHF.

The V call is TRBV11-2, the J call TRBJ2-7, with 16 bases matching TRBD2. The CDR3 is made up of 13 amino acids. The germline V gene has CDR1 SGHAT and CDR2 FQNNGV. V was pared by 3 bases and J by 13 bases, with 3 bases of the junction left unmatched. In DNA form, the CDR3 reads TGTGCCAGCAGCTTTGGGACTAGCGGGAGGGAATACTTC. It translates to CASSFGTSGREYF.

The rearrangement joins TRBV4-3 to TRBJ2-3; perhaps TRBD1 as D (5 bases). Trimming removed 6 bases at V and 5 bases at J, with 15 bases between. CDR1 is LGHNA, CDR2 YSLEER, per germline. The CDR3 consists of 14 residues. The DNA for the CDR3 is TGCGCCAGCAGTATGAGACAGTTTATAGATACGCAGTATTTT. This encodes CASSMRQFIDTQYF.

The chain recombines TRBV5-6 with TRBJ1-3; D remains ambiguous. CDR1 is SGHDT and CDR2 is YYEEEE in the germline V gene. Trimming took 0 bases from V and 0 from J, leaving 7 bases between them. The CDR3 contains 15 residues. The CDR3 is CASSLVGTSGNTIYF. In DNA form, the CDR3 reads TGTGCCAGCAGCTTGGTGGGCACCTCTGGAAACACCATATATTTT. Variable domain in full (rest from reference TRBV5-6 and TRBJ1-3): DAGVTQSPTHLIKTRGQQVTLRCSPKSGHDTVSWYQQALGQGPQFIFQYYEEEERQRGNFPDRFSGHQFPNYSSELNVNALLLGDSALYLCASSLVGTSGNTIYFGEGSWLTVV.

The chain recombines TRBV5-1 with TRBJ2-1; 11 bases match TRBD2. CDR1 and CDR2 (germline): SGHRS, YFSETQ. This CDR3 has 16 amino acids. V was clipped by 4 bases and J by 4 bases; unmatched bases: 7. The CDR3 protein is CASSLLAGDPYNEQFF. In nucleotides, the CDR3 is TGCGCCAGCAGCCTACTAGCGGGGGACCCTTACAATGAGCAGTTCTTC.

This clone was recorded a few times. The chain uses TRBV5-1 and TRBJ2-3, with D unresolved. The CDR3 runs to 14 residues. Per germline, CDR1 SGHRS and CDR2 YFSETQ. Trimming pared 0 bases from V and 2 bases from J, leaving 7 bases between. The CDR3 bases are TGCGCCAGCAGCTTGGCTAGAGACACAGATACGCAGTATTTT. Its protein product is CASSLARDTDTQYF.

The rearrangement uses TRBV7-2 and TRBJ1-3; no firm D call. The V gene lost 4 bases and the J gene lost 4 bases, with 11 bases spanning the gap. CDR1 and CDR2 (germline): SGHTA, FQGNSA. The CDR3 extends over 14 amino acids. CDR3 nucleotide sequence: TGTGCCAGCAGCTATCGGGGTGACGGAAACACCATATATTTT. This codes for CASSYRGDGNTIYF. Full variable domain (remainder filled in from reference TRBV7-2 and TRBJ1-3): GAGVSQSPSNKVTEKGKDVELRCDPISGHTALYWYRQSLGQGLEFLIYFQGNSAPDKSGLPSDRFSAERTGGSVSTLTIQRTQQEDSAVYLCASSYRGDGNTIYFGEGSWLTVV.

This chain uses TRBV10-3 with TRBJ2-7; maybe TRBD1 (5 bases). The CDR3 runs to 12 residues. In germline, CDR1 is ENHRY, CDR2 SYGVKD. Trimming stripped 4 bases from V and 5 bases from J, with 9 bases between. DNA of the CDR3: TGTGCCATCAGTGTTGCAGGGAACGAGCAGTACTTC. It specifies CAISVAGNEQYF.

CDR3 amino acids: CASSLAPSGGTNTGELFF. Here the CDR3 DNA reads TGCGCCAGCAGCTTGGCTCCTAGCGGGGGGACGAACACCGGGGAGCTGTTTTTT. V usage is TRBV5-1 and J usage is TRBJ2-2; 11 nucleotides agree with TRBD2. This CDR3 region has 18 residues. The germline V gene encodes CDR1 SGHRS and CDR2 YFSETQ. Trimming at V came to 0 bases and at J to 0 bases, leaving 4 bases not matched to a gene.

This clone came up many times. V gene TRBV6-6 combines with J gene TRBJ1-2, with 7 positions matching TRBD1. After removal of 2 bases from V and 4 bases from J, the junction contained 1 base not matched to a gene. From germline, CDR1 is MNHNY and CDR2 SVGAGI (reference sequence). The CDR3 runs 13 residues. The CDR3, as DNA: TGTGCCAGCAGTTACGGGGACAGCTATGGCTACACCTTC. This sequence encodes CASSYGDSYGYTF.

The J gene is TRBJ2-7, the V gene TRBV28; 12 bases are a match to TRBD1. Per germline, CDR1 MDHEN and CDR2 SYDVKM. There are 16 residues in the CDR3. Germline trimming cut 8 bases from V and 6 bases from J; bases unmatched to any gene: 14. The CDR3 region is CASGFVPGQGAAEQYF. Written as DNA, the CDR3 is TGTGCCAGCGGATTTGTGCCGGGACAGGGGGCTGCCGAGCAGTACTTC. The complete variable domain, with remaining parts taken from reference TRBV28 and TRBJ2-7, reads DVKVTQSSRYLVKRTGEKVFLECVQDMDHENMFWYRQDPGLGLRLIYFSYDVKMKEKGDIPEGYSVSREKKERFSLILESASTNQTSMYLCASGFVPGQGAAEQYFGPGTRLTVT.

The gene calls are TRBV10-3 and TRBJ2-1, with a weak D call TRBD1 (6 bases). CDR1 ENHRY and CDR2 SYGVKD come from the germline V gene. This CDR3 comprises 14 residues. The germline V and J ends were trimmed by 4 bases and 8 bases, with 15 bases remaining between them. The CDR3 reads CAISGLQGRDEQFF. CDR3 DNA: TGTGCCATCAGTGGCTTACAGGGTCGTGATGAGCAGTTCTTC.

The chain recombines TRBV19 with TRBJ1-1; no clear D gene. V gave up 3 bases and J gave up 8 bases, with 13 bases separating them. Germline lookup yields CDR1 LNHDA and CDR2 SQIVND (reference sequence). This CDR3 has 13 amino acids. CDR3 nucleotide sequence: TGTGCCAGTAGTATCGGCCCGGGAGGAGAAGCTTTCTTT. Translated: CASSIGPGGEAFF.

J is TRBJ1-2 and V is TRBV5-5; D gene unclear. The CDR3 has 13 residues. V lost 4 bases to trimming and J lost 8 bases, with 15 bases between them. Germline CDR1 SGHKS, CDR2 YYEKEE (reference sequence). CDR3 region: CASSPEGYGGYTF. In DNA, the CDR3 is TGTGCCAGCAGCCCAGAGGGATATGGAGGCTACACCTTC.

The chain links TRBV5-4 to TRBJ1-4, with D tentatively TRBD1 (5 bases). The germline gives CDR1 SGHNT, CDR2 YYREEE (reference sequence). V was shortened by 2 bases and J by 5 bases, with 13 bases between the two germline ends. This CDR3 comprises 15 residues. CDR3 bases: TGTGCCAGCAGCTTCGGAGGGGCGCAGAATGAAAAACTGTTTTTT. Protein sequence: CASSFGGAQNEKLFF. The variable domain in full, with the rest retrieved from reference TRBV5-4 and TRBJ1-4, is ETGVTQSPTHLIKTRGQQVTLRCSSQSGHNTVSWYQQALGQGPQFIFQYYREEENGRGNFPPRFSGLQFPNYSSELNVNALELDDSALYLCASSFGGAQNEKLFFGSGTQLSVL.

The CDR3 protein is CSARQSSGNTIYF. The CDR3 bases are TGCAGCGCCCGACAGAGCTCTGGAAACACCATATATTTT. The chain carries TRBV29-1 and TRBJ1-3; the D gene is possibly TRBD1 (5 bases). There are 13 residues in the CDR3. The germline gives CDR1 SQVTM, CDR2 ANQGSEA. The V gene lost 7 bases and the J gene lost 0 bases, with 10 bases spanning the gap.